This T cell receptor beta chain was documented in a study of T cell responses to AZD1222 COVID-19 vaccine. General study results and limits: Scientists sampled the repertoires only once the peak T cell response had passed. Reportedly, nearly half of unique spike TCRs recognized epitopes outside B.1.351/B.1.1.7 mutations. There were mostly white British donors and more females than males, and clonal diversity was possibly underestimated.

This clone was seen ten or more times. Its target is not known. Some clones are missing from TCRdb's copy, which holds only in-frame ones; the method was immunoSEQ multiplex PCR. The sample has 98,000 or so clones, roughly 84% seen once; the top ten hold about 14%. Trimming cost V 6 bases and J 7 bases; bases outside gene matches: 10. Germline loops: CDR1 LGHNA, CDR2 YSLEER. CDR3 length: 15 amino acids. V usage is TRBV4-3 and J usage is TRBJ2-2, with 8 bases fitting TRBD1. The TCR sequence derives from an adult who received the AZD1222 COVID-19 vaccine. The sequencing used peripheral blood, collected 28 days after the second AZD1222 dose. CDR3 DNA sequence: TGCGCCAGCAGTCCCTTTACAGGGGGGATCGGGGAGCTGTTTTTT. Translating it yields CASSPFTGGIGELFF.